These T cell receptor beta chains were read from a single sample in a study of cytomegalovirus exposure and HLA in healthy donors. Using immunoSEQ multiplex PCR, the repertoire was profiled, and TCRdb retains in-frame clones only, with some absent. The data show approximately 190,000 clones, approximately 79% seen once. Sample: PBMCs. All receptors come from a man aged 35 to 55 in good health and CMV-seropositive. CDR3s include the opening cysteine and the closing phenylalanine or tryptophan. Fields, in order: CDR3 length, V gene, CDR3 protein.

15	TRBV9	CASSADTTTNEKLFF
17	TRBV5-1	CASSVAGVPPICHEQYF
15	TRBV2	CASSGQGIYNSPLHF
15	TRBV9	CASSVGILGSYEQYF
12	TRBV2	CASGRGSYEQYF
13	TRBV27	CASSQDRGYEQYF
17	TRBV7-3	CASSPNRLAGLADTQYF
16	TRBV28	CASTMSSQGLNQKLFF
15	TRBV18	CASSSLAGVIIEQYF
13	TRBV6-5	CASSYEGRNGYTF
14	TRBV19	CASSPGGLNTEAFF
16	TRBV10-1	CASSESRDRWNTEAFF
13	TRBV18	CASSPQEVYEQYF
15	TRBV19	CASSTAGTGVSEQYF
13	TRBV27	CASSSTDNYGYTF
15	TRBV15	CATSREPGGENTQYF
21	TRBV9	CASSRKHPGQGRQSSYNEQFF
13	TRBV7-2	CASSPFGDYGYTF
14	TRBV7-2	CASRPDSVQGTQYF
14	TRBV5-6	CASSFRGGEETQYF
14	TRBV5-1	CASSEGLAKNIQYF
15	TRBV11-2	CASSLRIGTGDGYTF
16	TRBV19	CASSPGQGALGTEAFF
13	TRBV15	CATSSYRGQPQHF
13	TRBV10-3	CAISADSFDEQFF
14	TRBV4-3	CASSPELGTDTQYF
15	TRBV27	CASSFLGGADYGYTF
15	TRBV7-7	CASSWTGRPNYGYTF
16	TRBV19	CASSIHRAGEREKLFF
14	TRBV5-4	CASRERGGDYEQYF
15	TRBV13	CASSFRRQISYEQYF
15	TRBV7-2	CASSYRGQAPYGYTF
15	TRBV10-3	CAISELGQSNQPQHF
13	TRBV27	CASSFDRLRGYTF
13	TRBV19	CASSIARGTEAFF
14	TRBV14	CASSLRLAGAEQFF
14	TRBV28	CASRRTGETYEQYF
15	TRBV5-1	CASSQGHFMNTEAFF
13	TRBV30	CAWSVTGGQPQHF
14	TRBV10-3	CAISESPGGQPQHF